A selection of T cell receptor beta chains follows, all from one sample in a study of blood T cell repertoires in COVID-19. TCRdb's table, derived via immunoSEQ multiplex PCR, lists solely in-frame clones and lacks some. The table has under 150,000 clones, roughly 85% seen once; the top ten hold 2.5% to 3%. Sequencing was carried out using PBMCs or T cells enriched from blood (not recorded which). Every receptor here comes from a woman aged 50 to 60 who had recovered from COVID-19. Each CDR3 is given with its conserved first and last residue. The order of the fields is J gene, V gene, clone size, CDR3 protein. Clone size, where shown, is once, few, many, or a class for clones that have expanded.

J gene: TRBJ2-2
V gene: TRBV7-7
clone size: -
CDR3 protein: CASSQGRGTAGELFF

J gene: TRBJ1-2
V gene: TRBV5-8
clone size: -
CDR3 protein: CASSFSQGEVGYTF

J gene: TRBJ1-6
V gene: TRBV7-9
clone size: -
CDR3 protein: CASSVDSFNSPLHF

J gene: TRBJ1-3
V gene: TRBV28
clone size: once
CDR3 protein: CASSLVQSGNTIYF

J gene: TRBJ2-3
V gene: TRBV28
clone size: -
CDR3 protein: CASSPGVAGGSGTDTQYF

J gene: TRBJ1-1
V gene: TRBV30
clone size: once
CDR3 protein: CAWSSRVRNTEAFF

J gene: TRBJ1-3
V gene: TRBV6-5
clone size: -
CDR3 protein: CASSARGIAGNTIYF

J gene: TRBJ2-7
V gene: TRBV11-2
clone size: -
CDR3 protein: CASSLGAAGHEQYF

J gene: TRBJ1-6
V gene: TRBV7-8
clone size: -
CDR3 protein: CASSPLSRPGSPLHF

J gene: TRBJ2-1
V gene: TRBV9
clone size: -
CDR3 protein: CASSVGLAGSDEQFF

J gene: TRBJ2-1
V gene: TRBV29-1
clone size: -
CDR3 protein: CSALAGQYNEQFF

J gene: TRBJ1-3
V gene: TRBV28
clone size: -
CDR3 protein: CASSGGSGNTIYF

J gene: TRBJ1-2
V gene: TRBV3-1/TRBV3-2
clone size: few
CDR3 protein: CASSQEVGQGFSYGYTF

J gene: TRBJ1-5
V gene: TRBV2
clone size: -
CDR3 protein: CASSEMGGGRNQPQHF

J gene: TRBJ2-1
V gene: TRBV5-1
clone size: once
CDR3 protein: CASSITSGGRHEQFF

J gene: TRBJ1-5
V gene: TRBV6-2/TRBV6-3
clone size: -
CDR3 protein: CASSYGSGPQHF

J gene: TRBJ2-7
V gene: TRBV5-1
clone size: -
CDR3 protein: CASSLEAYSTYEQYF

J gene: TRBJ2-2
V gene: TRBV5-6
clone size: -
CDR3 protein: CASSPRRVTGWGTGELFF

J gene: TRBJ2-2
V gene: TRBV28
clone size: once
CDR3 protein: CASSSAGGPDGELFF

J gene: TRBJ2-7
V gene: TRBV3-1/TRBV3-2
clone size: -
CDR3 protein: CASSPGQGFVEQYF

J gene: TRBJ2-1
V gene: TRBV28
clone size: -
CDR3 protein: CASSLAASEQFF

J gene: TRBJ1-1
V gene: TRBV9
clone size: -
CDR3 protein: CASSAGGKNTEAFF

J gene: TRBJ1-5
V gene: TRBV30
clone size: -
CDR3 protein: CAWSPLQGDQPQHF

J gene: TRBJ2-7
V gene: TRBV9
clone size: -
CDR3 protein: CASSVEAHPQGEQYF

J gene: TRBJ2-1
V gene: TRBV30
clone size: -
CDR3 protein: CAWRRVAYNEQFF